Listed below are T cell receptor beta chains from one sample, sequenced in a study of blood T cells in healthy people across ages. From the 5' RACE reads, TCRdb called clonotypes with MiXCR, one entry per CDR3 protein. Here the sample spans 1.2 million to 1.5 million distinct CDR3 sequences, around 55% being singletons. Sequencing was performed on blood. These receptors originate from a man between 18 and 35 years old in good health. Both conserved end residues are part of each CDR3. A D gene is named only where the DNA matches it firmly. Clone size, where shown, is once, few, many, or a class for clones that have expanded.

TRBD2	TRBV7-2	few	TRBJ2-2	TGTGCCAGCAGCCCTCGGACTAGCGTGAACGGGGAGCTGTTTTTT	CASSPRTSVNGELFF
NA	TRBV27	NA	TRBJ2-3	TGTGCCAGCAGTACCGGACAGACTACCACAGATACGCAGTATTTT	CASSTGQTTTDTQYF
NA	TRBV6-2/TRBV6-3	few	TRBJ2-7	TGTGCCAGCAGTTACTCCCCGTGGCAGGATAGCTACGAGCAGTACTTC	CASSYSPWQDSYEQYF
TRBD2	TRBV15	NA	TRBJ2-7	TGTGCCACCAGCAGAGAGCCGGGACTAGCGGGGGATTACGACGAGCAGTACTTC	CATSREPGLAGDYDEQYF
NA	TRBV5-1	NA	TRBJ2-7	TGCGCCAGCAGCTCCGACCGGGGACTGTACTTC	CASSSDRGLYF
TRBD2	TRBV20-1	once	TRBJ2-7	TGCAGTGCTTCAGGGAGGGGTTCCTACGAGCAGTACTTC	CSASGRGSYEQYF
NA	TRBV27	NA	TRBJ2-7	TGTGCCAGCAGTTTATCGGACAGAGCCTACGAGCAGTACTTC	CASSLSDRAYEQYF
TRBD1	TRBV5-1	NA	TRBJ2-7	TGCGCCAGCAGCTTGGAACAGGGGCAAACCTACGAGCAGTACTTC	CASSLEQGQTYEQYF
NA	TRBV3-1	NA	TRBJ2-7	TGTGCCAGCAGCCTTACAATGTCAGACGAGCAGTACTTC	CASSLTMSDEQYF
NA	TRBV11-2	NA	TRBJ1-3	TGTGCCAGCAGCTTATCCGGGCCTGCACCGAACACCATATATTTT	CASSLSGPAPNTIYF
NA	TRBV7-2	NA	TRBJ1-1	TGTGCCAGCAGCTTAAAGTCTATTATGAACACTGAAGCTTTCTTT	CASSLKSIMNTEAFF
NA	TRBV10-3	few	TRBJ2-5	TGTGCCATCAGTGGTGGGATCCTATTCGAGGAGACCCAGTACTTC	CAISGGILFEETQYF
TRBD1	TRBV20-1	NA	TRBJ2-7	TGCAGTGCCCTCGGCAGGGGGCTTTACGAGCAGTACTTC	CSALGRGLYEQYF
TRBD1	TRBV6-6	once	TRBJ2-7	TGTGCCAGCAGTTATTTGACGGGACAGCTTAGCTCCTACGAGCAGTACTTC	CASSYLTGQLSSYEQYF
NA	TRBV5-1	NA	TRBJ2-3	TGCGCCAGCAGACTCGGGGGAACAGATACGCAGTATTTT	CASRLGGTDTQYF
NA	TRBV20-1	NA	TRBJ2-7	TGCAGTGCCCGGACTACCGATTCCTACAATGAGCAGTACTTC	CSARTTDSYNEQYF
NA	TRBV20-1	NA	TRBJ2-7	TGCAGTGCGAGAGAGATGTCGAAGGGACACTCCTACGAGCAGTACTTC	CSAREMSKGHSYEQYF
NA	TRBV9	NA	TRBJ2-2	TGTGCCAGCAGCGTAGTCGAAGGGGAGAACACCGGGGAGCTGTTTTTT	CASSVVEGENTGELFF
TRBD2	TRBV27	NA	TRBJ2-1	TGTGCCAGCGGGGCTAGCGGGAAAAATGAGCAGTTCTTC	CASGASGKNEQFF
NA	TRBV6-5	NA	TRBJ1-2	TGTGCCAGCAGGGATTGGACTGGGCAAGAGGACTATGGCTACACCTTC	CASRDWTGQEDYGYTF
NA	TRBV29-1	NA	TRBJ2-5	TGCAGCGTTGCCCTGGAAGGGATGGGAGGGACCCAGTACTTC	CSVALEGMGGTQYF
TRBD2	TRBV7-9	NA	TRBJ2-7	TGTGCCAGCAGCGCCGACCGGGACTACTACGAGCAGTACTTC	CASSADRDYYEQYF
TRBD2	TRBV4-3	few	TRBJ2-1	TGCGCCAGCAGCCAAGATCTGACGGGGGGGCTTGGGAATGAGCAGTTCTTC	CASSQDLTGGLGNEQFF
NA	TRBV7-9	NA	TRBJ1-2	TGTGCCAGCAGCCCCAGCGGCCGGGAGAACTATGGCTACACCTTC	CASSPSGRENYGYTF
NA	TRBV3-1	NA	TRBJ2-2	TGTGCCAGCAGCCATCCCCGCACAGGAGCGAACACCGGGGAGCTGTTTTTT	CASSHPRTGANTGELFF
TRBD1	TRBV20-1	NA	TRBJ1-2	TGCAGTGCTAGCCATCCGGGACAGGGCACCTATGGCTACACCTTC	CSASHPGQGTYGYTF
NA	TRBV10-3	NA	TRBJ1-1	TGTGCCATCGGGGGAGGGGGGCGGAACACTGAAGCTTTCTTT	CAIGGGGRNTEAFF
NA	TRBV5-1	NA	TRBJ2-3	TGCGCCAGCACACGTGAGGGGCTAGCCCTAACAGATACGCAGTATTTT	CASTREGLALTDTQYF
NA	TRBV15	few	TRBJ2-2	TGTGCCACCAGCAGGCCGTCGCAAACAATCACCGGGGAGCTGTTTTTT	CATSRPSQTITGELFF